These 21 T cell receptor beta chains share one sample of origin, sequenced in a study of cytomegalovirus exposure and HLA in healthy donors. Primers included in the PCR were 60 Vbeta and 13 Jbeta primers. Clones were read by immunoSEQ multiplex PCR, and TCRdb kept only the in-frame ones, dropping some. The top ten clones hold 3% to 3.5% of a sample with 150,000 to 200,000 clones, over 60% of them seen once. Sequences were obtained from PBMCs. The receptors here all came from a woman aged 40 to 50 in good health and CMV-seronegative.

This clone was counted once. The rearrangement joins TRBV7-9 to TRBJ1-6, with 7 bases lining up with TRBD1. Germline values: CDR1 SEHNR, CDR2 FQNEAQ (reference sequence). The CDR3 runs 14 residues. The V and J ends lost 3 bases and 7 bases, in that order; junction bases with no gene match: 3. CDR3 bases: TGTGCCAGCAGCTTCGGGACAGACAATTCACCCCTCCACTTT. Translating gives CASSFGTDNSPLHF.

CDR3 bases: TGTGCCAGTAGTACCCTCGGGGGGGGAACCTACGAGCAGTACTTC. Amino acids: CASSTLGGGTYEQYF. The chain has TRBV19 and TRBJ2-7, with TRBD2 identical over 8 bases. The CDR3 has 15 amino acids. CDR1 is LNHDA and CDR2 is SQIVND in the germline V gene (reference sequence). V dropped 4 bases and J dropped 2; count of bases not matched to a gene: 7.

The chain's CDR3 is CASTQDSIEKLFF. The CDR3 DNA follows: TGTGCCAGCACTCAGGACAGTATTGAAAAACTGTTTTTT. This sequence joins TRBV28 and TRBJ1-4, with D maybe TRBD1 (6 bases). Germline-derived CDR1 and CDR2 are MDHEN and SYDVKM. V was cut by 7 bases and J by 7 bases, with 13 bases left in between. The CDR3 runs 13 residues.

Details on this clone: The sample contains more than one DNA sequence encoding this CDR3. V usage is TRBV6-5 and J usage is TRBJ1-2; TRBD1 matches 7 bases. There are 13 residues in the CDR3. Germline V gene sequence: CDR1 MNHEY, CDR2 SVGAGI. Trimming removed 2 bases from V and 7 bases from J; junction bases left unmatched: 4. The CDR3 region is CASSYGGGAGYTF. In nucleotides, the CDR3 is TGTGCCAGCAGTTACGGAGGGGGCGCTGGCTACACCTTC.

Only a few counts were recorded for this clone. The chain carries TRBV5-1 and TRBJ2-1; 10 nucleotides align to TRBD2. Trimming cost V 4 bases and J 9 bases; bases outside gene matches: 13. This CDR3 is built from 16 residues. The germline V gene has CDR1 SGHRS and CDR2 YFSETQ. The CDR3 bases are TGCGCCAGCAGCCCCTCCGGGACTAGCGCAGCGATTGAGCAGTTCTTC. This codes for CASSPSGTSAAIEQFF.

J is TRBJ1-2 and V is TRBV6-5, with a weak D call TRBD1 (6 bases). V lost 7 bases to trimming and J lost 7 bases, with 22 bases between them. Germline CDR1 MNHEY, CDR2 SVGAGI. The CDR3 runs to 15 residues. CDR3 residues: CASIKAGGLRSGYTF. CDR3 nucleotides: TGTGCCAGCATCAAAGCCGGGGGGCTTCGTAGTGGCTACACCTTC.

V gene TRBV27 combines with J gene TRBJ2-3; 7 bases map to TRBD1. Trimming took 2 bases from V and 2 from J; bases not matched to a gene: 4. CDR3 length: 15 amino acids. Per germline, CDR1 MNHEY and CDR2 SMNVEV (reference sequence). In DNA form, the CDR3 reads TGTGCCAGCAGTTTAAAGGGGGCTACCACAGATACGCAGTATTTT. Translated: CASSLKGATTDTQYF.

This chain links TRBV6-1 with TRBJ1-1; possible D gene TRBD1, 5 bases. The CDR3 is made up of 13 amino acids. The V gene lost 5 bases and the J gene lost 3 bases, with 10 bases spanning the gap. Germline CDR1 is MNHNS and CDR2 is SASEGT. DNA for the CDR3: TGTGCCAGCAGTCCCTCCAGGGACACTGAAGCTTTCTTT. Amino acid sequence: CASSPSRDTEAFF.

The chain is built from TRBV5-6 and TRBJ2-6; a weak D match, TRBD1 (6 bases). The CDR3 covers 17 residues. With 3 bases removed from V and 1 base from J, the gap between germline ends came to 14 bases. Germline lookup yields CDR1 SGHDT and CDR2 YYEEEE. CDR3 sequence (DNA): TGTGCCAGCAGCTGGACAGACTACCTTTCTGGGGCCAACGTCCTGACTTTC. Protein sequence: CASSWTDYLSGANVLTF.

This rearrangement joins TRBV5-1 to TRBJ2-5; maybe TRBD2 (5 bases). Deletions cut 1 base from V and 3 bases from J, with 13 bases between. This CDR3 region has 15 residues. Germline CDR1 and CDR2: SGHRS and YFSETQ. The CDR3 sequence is CASSLFGELKETQYF. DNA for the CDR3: TGCGCCAGCAGCTTGTTCGGGGAGTTAAAAGAGACCCAGTACTTC.

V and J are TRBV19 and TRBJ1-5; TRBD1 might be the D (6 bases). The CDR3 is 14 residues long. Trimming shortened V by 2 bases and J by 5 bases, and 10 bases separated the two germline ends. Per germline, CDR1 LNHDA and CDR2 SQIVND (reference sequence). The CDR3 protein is CASSIQGSHQPQHF. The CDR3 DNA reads TGTGCCAGTAGTATACAGGGGTCTCATCAGCCCCAGCATTTT.

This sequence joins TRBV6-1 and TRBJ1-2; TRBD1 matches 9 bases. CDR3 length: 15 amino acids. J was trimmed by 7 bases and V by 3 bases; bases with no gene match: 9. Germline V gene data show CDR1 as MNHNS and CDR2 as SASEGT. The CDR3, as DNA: TGTGCCAGCAGTGACCTGGGGACAGGGAAGGGTGGCTACACCTTC. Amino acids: CASSDLGTGKGGYTF.

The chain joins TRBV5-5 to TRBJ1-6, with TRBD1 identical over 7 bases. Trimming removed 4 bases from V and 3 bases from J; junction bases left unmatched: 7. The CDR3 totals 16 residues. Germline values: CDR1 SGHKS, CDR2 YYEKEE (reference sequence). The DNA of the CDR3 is TGTGCCAGCAGCCGACAGGGAGCTAACTATAATTCACCCCTCCACTTT. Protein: CASSRQGANYNSPLHF.

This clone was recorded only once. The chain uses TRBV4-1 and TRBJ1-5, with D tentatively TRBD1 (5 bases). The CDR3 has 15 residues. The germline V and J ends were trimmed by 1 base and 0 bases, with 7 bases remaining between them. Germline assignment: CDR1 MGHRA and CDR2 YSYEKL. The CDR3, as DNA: TGCGCCAGCAGCCAAGGACAGATTAGCAATCAGCCCCAGCATTTT. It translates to CASSQGQISNQPQHF.

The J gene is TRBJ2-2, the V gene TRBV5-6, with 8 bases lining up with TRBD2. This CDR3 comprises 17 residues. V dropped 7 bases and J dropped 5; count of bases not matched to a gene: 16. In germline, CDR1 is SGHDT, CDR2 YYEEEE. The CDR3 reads CASSLTALAGSTGELFF. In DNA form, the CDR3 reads TGTGCCAGCTCCCTTACGGCCCTAGCGGGTAGTACCGGGGAGCTGTTTTTT.

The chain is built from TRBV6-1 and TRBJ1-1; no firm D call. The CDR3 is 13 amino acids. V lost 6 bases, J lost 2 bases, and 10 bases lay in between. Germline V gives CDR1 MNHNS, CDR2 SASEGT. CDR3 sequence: CASSLGTNTEAFF. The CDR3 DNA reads TGTGCCAGCAGCCTGGGCACTAACACTGAAGCTTTCTTT.

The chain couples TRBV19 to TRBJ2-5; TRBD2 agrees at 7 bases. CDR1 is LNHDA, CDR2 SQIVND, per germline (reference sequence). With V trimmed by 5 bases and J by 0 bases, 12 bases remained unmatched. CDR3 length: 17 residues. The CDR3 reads CASSAGVLATNQETQYF. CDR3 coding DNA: TGTGCCAGTAGTGCGGGGGTACTAGCGACGAACCAAGAGACCCAGTACTTC.

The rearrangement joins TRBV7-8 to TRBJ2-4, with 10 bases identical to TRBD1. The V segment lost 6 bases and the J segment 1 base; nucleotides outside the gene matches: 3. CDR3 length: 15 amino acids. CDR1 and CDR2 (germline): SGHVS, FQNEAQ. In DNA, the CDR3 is TGTGCCAGCAGTCAGGGACAGGGGGCCAAAAACATTCAGTACTTC. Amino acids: CASSQGQGAKNIQYF. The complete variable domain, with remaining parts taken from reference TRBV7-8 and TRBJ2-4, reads GAGVSQSPRYKVAKRGQDVALRCDPISGHVSLFWYQQALGQGPEFLTYFQNEAQLDKSGLPSDRFFAERPEGSVSTLKIQRTQQEDSAVYLCASSQGQGAKNIQYFGAGTRLSVL.

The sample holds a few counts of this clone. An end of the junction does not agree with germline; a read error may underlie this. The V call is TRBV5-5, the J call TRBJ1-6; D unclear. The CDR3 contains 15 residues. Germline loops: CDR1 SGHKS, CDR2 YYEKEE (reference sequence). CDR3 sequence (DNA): TGTGCCAGCAACTTGGGATCGCGCAGGAATTCACCCCTCCACTTT. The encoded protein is CASNLGSRRNSPLHF.

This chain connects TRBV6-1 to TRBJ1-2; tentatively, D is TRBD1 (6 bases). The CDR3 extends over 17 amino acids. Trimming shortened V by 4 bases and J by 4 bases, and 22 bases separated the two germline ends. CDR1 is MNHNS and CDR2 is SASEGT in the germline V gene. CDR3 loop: CASSVVLSGRGVYGYTF. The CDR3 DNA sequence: TGTGCCAGCAGTGTGGTTTTGTCTGGCAGGGGCGTCTATGGCTACACCTTC.

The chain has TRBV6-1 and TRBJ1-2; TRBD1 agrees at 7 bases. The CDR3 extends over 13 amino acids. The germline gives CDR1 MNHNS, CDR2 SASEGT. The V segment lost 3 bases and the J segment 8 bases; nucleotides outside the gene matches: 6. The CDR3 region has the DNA TGTGCCAGCAGTGAGACAGGGCAGGACGGCTACACCTTC. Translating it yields CASSETGQDGYTF.